One and the same sample provided the 4 T cell receptor beta chains below, sequenced in a study of PD-1 blockade in classical Hodgkin lymphoma. Profiled with immunoSEQ multiplex PCR; TCRdb holds only in-frame clones, not every one. The sample consists of 80,000 to 100,000 clones, 75% to 85% of them appearing once. Patients all relapsed after autologous stem cell transplantation, and there was variation in brentuximab vedotin exposure. Sequenced material: peripheral blood mononuclear cells (PBMCs), taken before the second cycle of nivolumab. Every receptor here comes from a human donor with classical Hodgkin lymphoma.

The rearrangement links TRBV4-3 to TRBJ1-1; no firm D call. Germline assignment: CDR1 LGHNA and CDR2 YSLEER. CDR3 length equals 15 residues. V was trimmed by 0 bases and J by 2 bases, leaving 10 bases between them. Here the CDR3 DNA reads TGCGCCAGCAGCCAAGATTGGCCAGTCAACACTGAAGCTTTCTTT. Translated, it gives CASSQDWPVNTEAFF.

The chain combines TRBV5-1 with TRBJ2-2, with D perhaps TRBD2 (6 bases). This CDR3 has 16 residues. V was pared by 3 bases and J by 3 bases, with 15 bases between. Per germline, CDR1 SGHRS and CDR2 YFSETQ. CDR3 loop: CASSWNTGSDTGELFF. CDR3 nucleotides: TGCGCCAGCAGCTGGAATACCGGGAGTGACACCGGGGAGCTGTTTTTT. Drawing the rest from reference TRBV5-1 and TRBJ2-2, the complete variable domain is KAGVTQTPRYLIKTRGQQVTLSCSPISGHRSVSWYQQTPGQGLQFLFEYFSETQRNKGNFPGRFSGRQFSNSRSEMNVSTLELGDSALYLCASSWNTGSDTGELFFGEGSRLTVL.

The chain uses TRBV6-5 and TRBJ2-7; D remains unclear. There are 11 residues in the CDR3. In germline, CDR1 is MNHEY, CDR2 SVGAGI. The V and J ends lost 5 bases and 4 bases respectively, with 6 bases between them. The CDR3 sequence is CASSALYEQYF. CDR3 DNA: TGTGCCAGCAGTGCCTTATACGAGCAGTACTTC.

This chain connects TRBV5-5 to TRBJ1-1; possibly TRBD1 for D (6 bases). The length of the CDR3 is 13 residues. CDR1 is SGHKS and CDR2 is YYEKEE in the germline V gene (reference sequence). V was cut by 3 bases and J by 10 bases, with 16 bases left in between. This CDR3 is CASSWGDTVGAFF. CDR3 DNA: TGTGCCAGCAGCTGGGGGGACACAGTGGGAGCTTTCTTT.